This section outlines one T cell receptor (beta chain) sequence together with its context. Its target is unknown. The CDR3 runs to 14 residues. The ends were cut back, 4 bases at V and 7 bases at J, with 17 bases in the middle. Germline V lookup: CDR1 MNHEY, CDR2 SMNVEV (reference sequence). Quantitative 5'-RACE with molecular barcodes generated TCR beta libraries. Using its own MiXCR run on the 5' RACE reads, TCRdb lists one record per CDR3 protein. The data show over 200,000 distinct CDR3 sequences, about 18% seen once. This entry belongs to a study of CD8 T cells in ankylosing spondylitis. General study results and limits: Typical of ankylosing spondylitis blood, it appeared, was a TCR beta motif of several highly homologous variants. Previous work reported some of these motif variants in the synovial fluid and blood of reactive arthritis. Researchers reportedly found disease-linked clones significantly enriched in matched ankylosing spondylitis synovial fluid.

Input material: blood, either unsorted or a sorted T cell fraction (not recorded which). This receptor was identified in a male donor with ankylosing spondylitis. The chain carries TRBV27 and TRBJ2-7; TRBD2 might be the D (5 bases). CDR3 sequence (DNA): TGTGCCAGCAGTTCGGAGTCAAGGCGGGTTGAGCAGTACTTC. Translating it yields CASSSESRRVEQYF.